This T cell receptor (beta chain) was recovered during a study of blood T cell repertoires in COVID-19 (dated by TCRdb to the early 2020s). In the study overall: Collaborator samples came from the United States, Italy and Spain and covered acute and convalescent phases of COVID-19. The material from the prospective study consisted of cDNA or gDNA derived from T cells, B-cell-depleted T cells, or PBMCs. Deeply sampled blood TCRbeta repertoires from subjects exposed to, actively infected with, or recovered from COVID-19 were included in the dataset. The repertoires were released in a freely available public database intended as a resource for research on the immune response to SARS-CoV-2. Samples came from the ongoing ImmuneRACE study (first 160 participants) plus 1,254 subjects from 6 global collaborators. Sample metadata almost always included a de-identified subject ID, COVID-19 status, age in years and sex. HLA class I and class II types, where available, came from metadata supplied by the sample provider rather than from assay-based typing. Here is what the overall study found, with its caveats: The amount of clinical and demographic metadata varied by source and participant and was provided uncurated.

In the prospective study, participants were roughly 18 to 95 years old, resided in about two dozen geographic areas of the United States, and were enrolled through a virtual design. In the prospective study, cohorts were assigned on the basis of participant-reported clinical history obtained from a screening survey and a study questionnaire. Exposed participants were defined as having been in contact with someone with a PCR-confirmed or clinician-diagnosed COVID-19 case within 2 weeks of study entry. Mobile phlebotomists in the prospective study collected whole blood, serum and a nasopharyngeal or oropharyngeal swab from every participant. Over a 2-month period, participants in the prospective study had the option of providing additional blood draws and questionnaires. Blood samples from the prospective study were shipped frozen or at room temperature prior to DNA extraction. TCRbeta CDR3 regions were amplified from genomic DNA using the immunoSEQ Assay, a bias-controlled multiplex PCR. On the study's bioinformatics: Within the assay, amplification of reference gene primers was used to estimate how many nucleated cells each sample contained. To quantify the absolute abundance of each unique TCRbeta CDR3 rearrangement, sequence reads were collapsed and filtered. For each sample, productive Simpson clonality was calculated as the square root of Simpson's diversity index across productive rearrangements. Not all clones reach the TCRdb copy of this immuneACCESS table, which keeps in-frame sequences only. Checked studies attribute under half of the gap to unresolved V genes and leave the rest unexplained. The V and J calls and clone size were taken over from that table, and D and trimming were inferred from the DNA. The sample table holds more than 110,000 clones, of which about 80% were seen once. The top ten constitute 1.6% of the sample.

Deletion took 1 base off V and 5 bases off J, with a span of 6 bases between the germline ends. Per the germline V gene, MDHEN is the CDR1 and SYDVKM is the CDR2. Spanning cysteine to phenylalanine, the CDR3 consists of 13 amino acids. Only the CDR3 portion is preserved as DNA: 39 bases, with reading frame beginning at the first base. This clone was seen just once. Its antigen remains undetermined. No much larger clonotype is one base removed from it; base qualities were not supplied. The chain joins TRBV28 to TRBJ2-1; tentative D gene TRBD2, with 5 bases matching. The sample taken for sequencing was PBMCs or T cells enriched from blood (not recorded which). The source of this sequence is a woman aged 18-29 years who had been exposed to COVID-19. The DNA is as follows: TGTGCCAGCAGTTTATTGGGAGACAATGAGCAGTTCTTC. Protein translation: CASSLLGDNEQFF.